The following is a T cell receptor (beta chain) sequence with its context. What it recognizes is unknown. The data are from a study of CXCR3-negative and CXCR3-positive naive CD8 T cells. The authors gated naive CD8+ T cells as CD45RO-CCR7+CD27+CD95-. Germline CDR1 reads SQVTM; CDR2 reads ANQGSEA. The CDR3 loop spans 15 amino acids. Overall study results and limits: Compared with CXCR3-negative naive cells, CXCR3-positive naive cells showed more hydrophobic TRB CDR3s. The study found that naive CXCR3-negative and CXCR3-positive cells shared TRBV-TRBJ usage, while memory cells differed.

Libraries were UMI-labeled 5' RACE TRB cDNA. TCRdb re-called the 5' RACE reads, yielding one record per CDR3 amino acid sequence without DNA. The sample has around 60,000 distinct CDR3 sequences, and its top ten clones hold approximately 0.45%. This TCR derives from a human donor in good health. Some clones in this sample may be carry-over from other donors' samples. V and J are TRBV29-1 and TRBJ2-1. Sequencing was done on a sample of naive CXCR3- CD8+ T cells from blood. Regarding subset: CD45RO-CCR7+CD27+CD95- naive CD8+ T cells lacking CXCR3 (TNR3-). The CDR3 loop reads CSVEVGGARINEQFF.